This TCR beta chain is from a study of T cell responses to AZD1222 COVID-19 vaccine. The study's findings and limits: CD4 TCRs linked to vaccination spanned spike, dominating at 160-218 and 743-854. Females outnumbered males among donors, who were mostly white British; clonal diversity was possibly underestimated.

The CDR3 consists of 13 residues. The V gene's germline CDR1 is MNHEY and CDR2 SVGAGI. V was shortened by 8 bases and J by 0 bases, with 10 bases between the two germline ends. The assay was immunoSEQ multiplex PCR, and TCRdb's table has in-frame clones only and misses some. In the table there are tens of thousands of clones, about nine tenths of which are singletons. As to this clone: The antigen remains undetermined.

The V call is TRBV6-5, the J call TRBJ1-1, with unresolved D. The sequence was collected from an adult who received the AZD1222 COVID-19 vaccine. The specimen comprised peripheral blood, sampled 28 days after the second AZD1222 dose. The CDR3 nucleotides read TGTGCCAGCCGAACGGTTCTGAACACTGAAGCTTTCTTT. This codes for CASRTVLNTEAFF.